This T cell receptor (beta chain) appears in the sequencing data of a study of blood T cells in healthy people across ages. Findings and caveats of the study: Strongly correlated with naive T cell percentage was TCR beta diversity.

On this clonotype: No antigen is known for it.

The use of a sample-barcoded 5' primer and a J-beta primer mix characterized a second PCR of about 6 to 12 cycles. TCRdb reprocessed the 5' RACE reads via MiXCR and lists one record per CDR3 protein. Of about 1.4 million distinct CDR3 sequences in the sample, approximately 59% are singletons; the top ten hold 6.5% to 8.5%. Trimming shortened V by 6 bases and J by 5 bases, and 16 bases separated the two germline ends. This CDR3 comprises 14 residues. The sequencing sample was made of blood. This clonotype was obtained from a man in his late teens or twenties in good health. V and J are TRBV12-3 or TRBV12-4 and TRBJ1-2; D not resolved. CDR3 in DNA: TGTGCCAGCAGCCCCCTAACTCCGGGGTATGGCTACACCTTC. Protein: CASSPLTPGYGYTF.